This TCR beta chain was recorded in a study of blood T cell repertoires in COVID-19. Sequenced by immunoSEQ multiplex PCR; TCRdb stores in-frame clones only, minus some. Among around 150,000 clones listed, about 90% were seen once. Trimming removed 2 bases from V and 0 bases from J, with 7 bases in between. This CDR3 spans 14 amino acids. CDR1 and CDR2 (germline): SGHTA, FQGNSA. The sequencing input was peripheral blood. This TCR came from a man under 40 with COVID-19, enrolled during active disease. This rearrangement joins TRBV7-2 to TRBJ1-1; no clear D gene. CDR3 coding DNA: TGTGCCAGCAGCTTAAGTGCAGTGAACACTGAAGCTTTCTTT. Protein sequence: CASSLSAVNTEAFF.